This TCR beta chain was captured by sequencing in a study of T-cell memory formation after mild COVID-19. Germline CDR1 is GTSNPN and CDR2 is SVGIG (reference sequence). CDR3 length: 14 amino acids. Trimming shortened V by 2 bases and J by 7 bases, and 15 bases separated the two germline ends. TCRdb recomputed calls from the 5' RACE reads with MiXCR, one row per CDR3 protein. The sample has under 35,000 distinct CDR3 sequences; 15% to 20% are singletons. This clonotype showed up many times. The sequencing sample was made of PBMCs or a T cell subset sorted from them (not recorded which). V gene TRBV30 combines with J gene TRBJ2-1; TRBD1 or TRBD2 may be the D gene (6 bases each). The receptor was isolated from an adult who had mild COVID-19 (a few samples of this study predate the infection). Cell type and time point are not known. CDR3 amino acids: CAWSTSGGRNEQFF. CDR3 DNA sequence: TGTGCCTGGAGTACCTCCGGGGGCCGGAATGAGCAGTTCTTC.